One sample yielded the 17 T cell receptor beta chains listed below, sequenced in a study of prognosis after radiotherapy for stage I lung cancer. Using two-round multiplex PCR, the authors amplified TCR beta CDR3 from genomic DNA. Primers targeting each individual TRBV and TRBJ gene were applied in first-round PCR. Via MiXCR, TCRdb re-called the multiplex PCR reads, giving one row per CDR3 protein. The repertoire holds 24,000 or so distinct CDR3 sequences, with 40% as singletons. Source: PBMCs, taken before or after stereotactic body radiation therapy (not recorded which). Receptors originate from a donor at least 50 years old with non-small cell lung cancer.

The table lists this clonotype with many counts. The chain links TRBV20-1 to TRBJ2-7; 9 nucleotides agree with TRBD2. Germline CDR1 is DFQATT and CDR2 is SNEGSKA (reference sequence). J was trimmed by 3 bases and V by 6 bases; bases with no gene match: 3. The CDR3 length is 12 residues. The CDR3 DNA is TGCAGTGCGGTTAGCGGGAGCTACGAGCAGTACTTC. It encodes CSAVSGSYEQYF.

The CDR3 protein is CASRGEVNEQFF. CDR3 sequence (DNA): TGTGCCAGCAGAGGAGAGGTAAATGAGCAGTTCTTC. This chain connects TRBV2 to TRBJ2-1; D remains ambiguous. CDR1 is SNHLY and CDR2 is FYNNEI in the germline V gene. The CDR3 runs to 12 residues. Trimming cost V 6 bases and J 7 bases, with 10 bases left between them.

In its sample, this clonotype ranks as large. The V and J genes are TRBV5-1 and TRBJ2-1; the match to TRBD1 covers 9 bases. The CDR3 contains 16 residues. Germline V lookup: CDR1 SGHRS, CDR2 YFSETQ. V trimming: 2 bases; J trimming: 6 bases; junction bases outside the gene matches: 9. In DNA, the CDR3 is TGCGCCAGCAGCTTCGAACAGGGGGCGCGGTCCAATGAGCAGTTCTTC. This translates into CASSFEQGARSNEQFF.

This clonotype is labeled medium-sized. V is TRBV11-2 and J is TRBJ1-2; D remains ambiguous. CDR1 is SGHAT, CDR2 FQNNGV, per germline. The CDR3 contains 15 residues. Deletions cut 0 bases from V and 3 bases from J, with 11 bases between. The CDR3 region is CASSLDLRWDYGYTF. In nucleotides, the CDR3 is TGTGCCAGCAGCTTAGACCTCAGATGGGACTATGGCTACACCTTC.

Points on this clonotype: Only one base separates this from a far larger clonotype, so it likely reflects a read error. The CDR3 sequence: CTSSSYILGGYTF. DNA of the CDR3: TGTACCAGCAGCTCATACATTTTGGGCGGCTACACCTTC. The V gene is TRBV5-8, the J gene TRBJ1-2; D not certain. This CDR3 is built from 13 residues. The germline CDR1 and CDR2 sequences are SGHTS and YDEGEE.

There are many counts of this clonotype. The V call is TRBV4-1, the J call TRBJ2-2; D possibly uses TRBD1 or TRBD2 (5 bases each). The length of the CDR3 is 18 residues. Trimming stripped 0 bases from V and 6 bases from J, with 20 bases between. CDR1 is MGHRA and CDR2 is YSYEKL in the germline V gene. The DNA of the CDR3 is TGCGCCAGCAGCCAAGACCCCCGGGACGTCTGGGATCCCGGGGAGCTGTTTTTT. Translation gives CASSQDPRDVWDPGELFF.

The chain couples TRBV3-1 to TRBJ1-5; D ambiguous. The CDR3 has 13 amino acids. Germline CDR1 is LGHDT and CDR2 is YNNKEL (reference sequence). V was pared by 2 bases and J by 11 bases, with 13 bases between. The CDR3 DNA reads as TGTGCCAGCAGCCAAAGCGTATGTCCAGCCCAGCATTTT. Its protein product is CASSQSVCPAQHF.

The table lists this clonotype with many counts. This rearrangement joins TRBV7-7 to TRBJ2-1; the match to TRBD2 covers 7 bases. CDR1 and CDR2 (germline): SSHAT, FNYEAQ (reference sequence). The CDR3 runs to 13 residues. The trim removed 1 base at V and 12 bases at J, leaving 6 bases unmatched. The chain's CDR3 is CASSLDYAGAQFF. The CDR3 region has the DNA TGTGCCAGCAGCTTAGACTACGCGGGAGCGCAGTTCTTC.

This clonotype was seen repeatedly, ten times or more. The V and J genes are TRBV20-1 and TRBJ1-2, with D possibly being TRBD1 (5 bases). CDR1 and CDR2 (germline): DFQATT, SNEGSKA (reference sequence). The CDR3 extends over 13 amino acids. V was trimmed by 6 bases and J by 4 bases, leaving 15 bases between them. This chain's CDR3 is CSARRGTAYGYTF. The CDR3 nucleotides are TGCAGTGCCAGGCGTGGGACGGCCTATGGCTACACCTTC.

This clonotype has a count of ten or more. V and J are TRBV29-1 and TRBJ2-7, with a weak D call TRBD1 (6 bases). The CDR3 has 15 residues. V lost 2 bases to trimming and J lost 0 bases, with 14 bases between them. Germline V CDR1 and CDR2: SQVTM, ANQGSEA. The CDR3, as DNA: TGCAGCGTTGAAACAAACCGGGACAACTCCTACGAGCAGTACTTC. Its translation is CSVETNRDNSYEQYF.

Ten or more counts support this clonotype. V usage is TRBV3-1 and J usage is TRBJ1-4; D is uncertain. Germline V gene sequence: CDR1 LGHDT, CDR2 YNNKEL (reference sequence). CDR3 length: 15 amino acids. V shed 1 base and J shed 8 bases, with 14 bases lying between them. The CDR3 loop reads CASSQGSLLREKLFF. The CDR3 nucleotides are TGTGCCAGCAGCCAAGGATCCTTACTACGGGAAAAACTGTTTTTT.

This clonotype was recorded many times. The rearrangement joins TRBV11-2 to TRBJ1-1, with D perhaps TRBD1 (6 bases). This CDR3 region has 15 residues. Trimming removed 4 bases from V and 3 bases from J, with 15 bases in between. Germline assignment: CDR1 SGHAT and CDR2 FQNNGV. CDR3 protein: CASSSTGQPHTEAFF. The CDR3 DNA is TGTGCCAGCAGCTCTACTGGACAGCCCCACACTGAAGCTTTCTTT.

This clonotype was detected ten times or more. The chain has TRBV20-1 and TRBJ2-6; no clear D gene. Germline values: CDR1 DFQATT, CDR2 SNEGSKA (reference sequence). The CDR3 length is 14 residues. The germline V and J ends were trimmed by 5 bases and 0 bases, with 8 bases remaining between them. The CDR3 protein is CSALPNSGANVLTF. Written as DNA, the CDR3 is TGCAGTGCTCTTCCTAACTCTGGGGCCAACGTCCTGACTTTC.

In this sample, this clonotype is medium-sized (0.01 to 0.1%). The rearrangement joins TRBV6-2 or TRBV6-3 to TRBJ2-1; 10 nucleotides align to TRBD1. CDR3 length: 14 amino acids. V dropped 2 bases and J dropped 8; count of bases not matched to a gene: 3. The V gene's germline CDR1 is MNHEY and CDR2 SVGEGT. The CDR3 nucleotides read TGTGCCAGCAGTTACGGGACAGGGGTAGATGAGCAGTTCTTC. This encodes CASSYGTGVDEQFF.

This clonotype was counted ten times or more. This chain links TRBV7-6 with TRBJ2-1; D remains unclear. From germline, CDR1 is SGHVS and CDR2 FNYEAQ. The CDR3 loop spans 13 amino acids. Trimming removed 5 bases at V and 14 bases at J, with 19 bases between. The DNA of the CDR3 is TGTGCCAGCAGCACCACCTTTTTAGGGTCTAAGTTCTTC. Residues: CASSTTFLGSKFF.

In nucleotides, the CDR3 is TGTGCCACCAGTGATGACCGGGACAACTATGAGCAGTACTTC. Its translation is CATSDDRDNYEQYF. J is TRBJ2-7 and V is TRBV24-1; possibly TRBD1 for D (6 bases). The CDR3 runs to 14 residues. Germline loops: CDR1 KGHDR, CDR2 SFDVKD. Trimming cost V 3 bases and J 7 bases, with 15 bases left between them.

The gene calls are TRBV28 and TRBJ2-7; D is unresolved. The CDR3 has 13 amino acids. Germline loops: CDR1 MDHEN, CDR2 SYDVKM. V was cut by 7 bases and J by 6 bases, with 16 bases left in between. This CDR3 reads CASTPVYAPEQYF. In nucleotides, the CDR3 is TGTGCCAGCACCCCGGTCTACGCACCCGAGCAGTACTTC.